This T cell receptor beta chain derives from a study of T cell responses to AZD1222 COVID-19 vaccine (dated by TCRdb to the early 2020s). Regarding the complete study: TCR sequencing was performed for 230 to 250 trial participants, of whom 207 were given two doses of AZD1222 and around 26 were given two doses of MenACWY control vaccine. Trial participants were enrolled by age into subgroups of 18-55, 56-69 and 70-plus years, and about 150, 27 and 61 TCR-sequenced participants, respectively, were included in these subgroups. Findings and caveats that apply to the study as a whole: In the small 56-69-year group, the increase in depth fell short of significance, most likely because of low power. Epitopes outside the regions mutated in the B.1.351 and B.1.1.7 variants were reportedly recognized by nearly half of the unique spike-specific TCRs. Because no samples from the day 14 peak response were available, repertoires could be characterized only after the peak T cell response. Conclusions about previously exposed vaccinees were limited because only a handful of AZD1222 recipients were SARS-CoV-2 seropositive at baseline. Vaccine-associated CD4 TCRs spanned the whole spike protein, with dominant responses in regions 160-218 and 743-854. After two AZD1222 doses, spike-specific TCR breadth and depth were significantly higher than at day 0 and than in MenACWY recipients. Participants were mostly white British and included more females than males, and it was suggested by the authors that clonal diversity may have been underestimated.

Reading the germline V gene (reference sequence) gives CDR1 LNHNV and CDR2 YYDKDF. Counted from cysteine to phenylalanine, this CDR3 has 12 amino acids. Here the CDR3 DNA is all that survives: 36 bases in frame from base 1. V drops 0 bases and J drops 6 bases, leaving 6 bases in between. Concerning this clone itself: Its antigen specificity is not known. No base-level quality is on record; no much larger clone is a single base apart. The same CDR3 is also encoded by other DNA sequences in this sample.

This specimen's time point label, interpreted: about 28 days (+/-7) after the second vaccine dose. What this sample's treatment or condition label stands for: meningococcal conjugate vaccine given as trial control. The vaccinee samples were drawn from two UK trials, COV001 and COV002, one of which was a single-blind randomized controlled phase 2/3 trial testing AZD1222 (ChAdOx1 nCoV-19) in healthy adults. For TCRbeta chain sequencing, PBMC samples from trial participants were taken at day 0 and at day 28 after the second dose. The CDR3 regions of human TCRbeta chains were analyzed by immunosequencing. The original pipeline was this. Repertoire TCRs were checked for matches against a reference library of SARS-CoV-2-specific TCRs that had been generated using the MIRA antigen-specificity platform. Breadth was defined as the fraction of unique TCRs that were SARS-CoV-2-associated. Depth was defined as the fraction of total T cells that were SARS-CoV-2-associated. Using the MIRA data, each spike-specific TCR was assigned both to the spike region to which the TCR was reactive and to a CD4 or CD8 class. Log10-transformed breadth and depth values were compared by one-way ANOVA with Sidak's multiple comparisons tests. Sourced from immuneACCESS, this table was stored by TCRdb with only in-frame sequences that have V and J called. A share of the clones is absent; for the studies checked, an unresolved V gene accounts for under half, and the remainder has no known explanation. The V and J calls and clone size were taken over from that table, and D and trimming were inferred from the DNA. In all, the sample holds approximately 150,000 clones, and about nine tenths of those were seen once. The top ten clonotypes cover 3.5% to 5.5% of the sample.

The chain uses TRBV15 and TRBJ2-7; the D gene lacks a confident call. Here the sequenced sample was peripheral blood, taken 28 days after the second dose of the MenACWY control vaccine. This clonotype was sampled from an adult who received the MenACWY meningococcal vaccine as a control. The nucleotide sequence is given as TGTGCCACCAGCAGAGATAGAGGCGAGCAGTACTTC. Its protein is CATSRDRGEQYF.